This TCR beta chain was observed in a study of Tregs in tolerant kidney transplant recipients. Study conclusions and caveats: Findings come from small patient numbers and require larger validation. Biological reproducibility was not directly addressed in this study.

This CDR3 spans 16 amino acids. Per germline, CDR1 MNHNS and CDR2 SASEGT. Trimming removed 4 bases from V and 5 bases from J; junction bases left unmatched: 6. In the case of this clone: Its antigen is unknown.

The protocol was immunoSEQ multiplex PCR, while the TCRdb copy is restricted to in-frame clones and leaves out a portion. This table holds fewer than 60,000 clones, around 90% found once. Recipients received nonmyeloablative bone marrow transplants from related graft donors, with transient mixed chimerism. Unstimulated Tregs (CD4+CD25+CD127-) and CD4+CD25- non-Tregs were sorted from PBMCs. This sequence was found in a human patient who received a combined kidney and bone marrow transplant. Some T cells could come from the graft donor. The sample consisted of CD8+ T cells from blood (PBMCs), taken 24 months after the transplant. The gene calls are TRBV6-1 and TRBJ2-3, with TRBD2 identical over 13 bases. CDR3 in amino acids: CASSGLLAGGRDTQYF. CDR3 DNA sequence: TGTGCCAGCAGTGGCCTACTAGCGGGGGGGCGAGATACGCAGTATTTT.